This T cell receptor (beta chain) originates from a study of T cell clonotyping in hematopoietic cell transplantation (dated by TCRdb to about 2021). Concerning the study at large: The study collected roughly 150 blood samples from 35 to 45 consecutive transplant recipients and their related donors. Recruitment of patients was conducted between September 2015 and January 2017, and follow-up was continued until late 2020 or death.

Note on this clone: What this receptor recognizes is not known. Base qualities were left out, and no much larger clone turns up one base away.

Taken from the germline V gene, the CDR1 and CDR2 loops are SNHLY and FYNNEI. The CDR3 sequence holds 15 residues, the cysteine and phenylalanine included. Only the CDR3 DNA stays, 45 bases, in frame from base 1. V and J are trimmed by 6 bases and 5 bases, and the gene matches miss 9 bases of the junction. The immunoSEQ assay, a bias-controlled multiplex PCR using V- and J-specific primers, was used to amplify TCR beta CDR3 regions from genomic DNA. In a second PCR step, a proprietary barcode and Illumina adapter sequences were attached to the CDR3 amplicons. An Illumina MiSeq instrument was used to sequence the CDR3 libraries. Concerning the study's data processing: Export and quality control were done with immunoSEQ Analyzer 3.0, while downstream analyses used R Bioconductor and Immunarch. Only productive rearrangements in the normalized downsampled data set were used to calculate repertoire metrics. In the normalized cohort, clonotypes with more than 5 templates were defined as pathologically expanded. Repertoire diversity was measured with the Inverse Simpson Index. To capture all clonotypes, CMV-specificity analyses were performed on the non-normalized data set. This is the immuneACCESS table as TCRdb keeps it, with only in-frame sequences that have V and J called. A part of the clones is gone; compared with another copy, unresolved V genes explain less than half, and the rest is unexplained. V and J calls and clone size are given by that table; D and trimming were obtained from the DNA. The sample yields about 69,000 clones; over 90% were counted once. The ten largest clones take up around 1.6% of the sample.

Summary of the overall study and its limitations: After transplant, TCR diversity in recipients dropped, and pathologically expanded clonotypes climbed progressively between day 30 and day 180. The sample size was limited and the cells went unsorted, which meant the CD4 and CD8 repertoire contributions could not be told apart. Donor and pretransplant recipient Inverse Simpson Index values predicted broader posttransplant TCR repertoire diversity. Recipient repertoires showed only a small fraction of overlap with donor repertoires, and over 95% appeared de novo at the given depth.

For TCR beta sequencing, blood samples came from the related transplant donors. Nuclei Lysis Solution was used to extract genomic DNA from fresh or cryopreserved unfractionated peripheral blood mononuclear cells. Recombination joined TRBV2 with TRBJ1-5, and TRBD1 aligns with 8 junction nucleotides. Sample: peripheral blood mononuclear cells. This TCR derives from a man aged 50-59 years in good health. Some clones in this sample may be carry-over from other donors' samples. The DNA is TGTGCCAGCAGATCCGGGACAGGCACCTATCAGCCCCAGCATTTT. This translates into CASRSGTGTYQPQHF.